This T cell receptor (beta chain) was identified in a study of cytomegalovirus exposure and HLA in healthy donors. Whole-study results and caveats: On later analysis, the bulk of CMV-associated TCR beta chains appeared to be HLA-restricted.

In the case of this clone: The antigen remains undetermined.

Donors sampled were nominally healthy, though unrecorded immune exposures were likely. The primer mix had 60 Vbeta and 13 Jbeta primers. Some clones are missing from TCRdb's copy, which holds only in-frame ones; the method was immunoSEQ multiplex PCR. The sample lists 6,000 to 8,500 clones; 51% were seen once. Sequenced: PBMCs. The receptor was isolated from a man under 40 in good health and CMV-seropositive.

The CDR3 sequence: CASSVDGGYNEQFF. CDR3 in DNA: TGTGCCAGCAGCGTAGACGGGGGTTACAATGAGCAGTTCTTC. This chain links TRBV9 with TRBJ2-1; a weak D match, TRBD2 (6 bases). Per the germline V gene, CDR1 is SGDLS and CDR2 is YYNGEE. With 0 bases removed from V and 4 bases from J, the gap between germline ends came to 8 bases. CDR3 length: 14 amino acids. The complete variable domain, with remaining parts taken from reference TRBV9 and TRBJ2-1, reads DSGVTQTPKHLITATGQRVTLRCSPRSGDLSVYWYQQSLDQGLQFLIQYYNGEERAKGNILERFSAQQFPDLHSELNLSSLELGDSALYFCASSVDGGYNEQFFGPGTRLTVL.